This TCR beta chain originates from a study of blood T cell repertoires in COVID-19 (TCRdb year 2020). Broadly, across the study: Samples covering the acute and convalescent phases of COVID-19 were provided by collaborators in the United States, Italy and Spain. The material from the prospective study consisted of cDNA or gDNA derived from T cells, B-cell-depleted T cells, or PBMCs. Subjects who had been exposed to COVID-19, were actively infected with it, or had recovered from it provided the deeply sampled blood TCRbeta repertoires that made up the dataset. The repertoires were released in a freely available public database meant as a resource for research on the immune response to SARS-CoV-2. Samples came from the ongoing ImmuneRACE study (first 160 participants) plus 1,254 subjects from 6 global collaborators. A de-identified subject ID, COVID-19 status, age in years and sex were almost always included in the sample metadata. Where available, HLA class I and class II types were obtained from metadata supplied by the sample provider rather than from assay-based typing. Paper-wide results and their limitations: The quantity of clinical and demographic metadata differed by source and by participant and was supplied without curation.

On this clone: It has no known antigen specificity. Base qualities were left out, and no much larger clone turns up one base away.

The CDR3 spans 16 residues, from the cysteine through the phenylalanine. The kept DNA is CDR3 alone, 48 bases in frame from the first base. At the junction V is shortened by 2 bases and J by 1 base, with 12 bases in between. The germline V gene sets CDR1 to SGHRS and CDR2 to YFSETQ. TCRbeta CDR3 regions were amplified from genomic DNA using the immunoSEQ Assay, a bias-controlled multiplex PCR. In the source study's methods: The number of nucleated cells in each sample was estimated from the amplification of reference gene primers within the assay. To quantify the absolute abundance of each unique TCRbeta CDR3 rearrangement, sequence reads were collapsed and filtered. For each sample, productive Simpson clonality was calculated as the square root of Simpson's diversity index across productive rearrangements. TCRdb retrieved this table from immuneACCESS and kept in-frame rearrangements only. Not all clones are present; in checked studies, unresolved V genes account for under half, and no reason is known for the remainder. Clone size and V and J calls were adopted from that table, with D and trimming inferred from the DNA. For this sample the table gives about 300,000 clones, of which roughly 87% were detected only once. The ten largest make up about 14% of the sample.

Each collaborating institution followed its own protocols to collect whole blood in K2EDTA tubes. For TCRbeta analysis, collaborators shipped samples in one of three forms: frozen whole blood, isolated PBMCs, or DNA extracted from either of those sample types. Input material: peripheral blood. This clonotype was sampled from a human donor in a cohort sampled during active COVID-19. This chain is built from TRBV5-1 and TRBJ2-2; a tentative D match to TRBD1 spans 5 bases. The CDR3: CASSLSPQGNTGELFF. The bases read TGCGCCAGCAGCTTAAGTCCCCAGGGGAACACCGGGGAGCTGTTTTTT.